This paragraph covers one TCR beta chain sequence. No antigen is known for it. TCRdb processed the RT-PCR reads anew with MiXCR; each CDR3 protein has one entry. Of about 180,000 distinct CDR3 sequences in the sample, around 9% are singletons; the top ten hold about a tenth. This record belongs to a study of response to subunit inactivated influenza vaccine. General observations from the study: It was suggested by the authors that few new T cells are recruited by each seasonal influenza vaccination.

The CDR3 extends over 15 amino acids. Trimming took 7 bases from V and 2 from J, leaving 18 bases between them. Germline loops: CDR1 SQVTM, CDR2 ANQGSEA. The sequenced sample was non-naive T cells sorted from PBMCs, obtained on the day of vaccination. The gene calls are TRBV29-1 and TRBJ1-5, with D possibly matching TRBD1 (6 bases). The receptor was isolated from a man aged 50-60 years who received an inactivated influenza vaccine. The CDR3 reads CSASTGKGGNQPQHF. CDR3 DNA: TGCAGCGCCTCGACAGGCAAAGGCGGCAATCAGCCCCAGCATTTT.